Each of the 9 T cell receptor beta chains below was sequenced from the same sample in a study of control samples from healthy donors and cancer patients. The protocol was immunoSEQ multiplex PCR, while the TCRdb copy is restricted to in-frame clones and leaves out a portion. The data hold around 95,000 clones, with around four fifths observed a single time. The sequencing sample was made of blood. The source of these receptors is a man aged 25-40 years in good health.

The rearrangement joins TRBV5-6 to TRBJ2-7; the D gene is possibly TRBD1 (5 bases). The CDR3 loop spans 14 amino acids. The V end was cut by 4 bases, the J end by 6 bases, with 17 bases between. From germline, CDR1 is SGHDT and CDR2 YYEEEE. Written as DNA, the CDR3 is TGTGCCAGCAGCCTAAGGGGCCCACTAACCGAGCAGTACTTC. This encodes CASSLRGPLTEQYF.

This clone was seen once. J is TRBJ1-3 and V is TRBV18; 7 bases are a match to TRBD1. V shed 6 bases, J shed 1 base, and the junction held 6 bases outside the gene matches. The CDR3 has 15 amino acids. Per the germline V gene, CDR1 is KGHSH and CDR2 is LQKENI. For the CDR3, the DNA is TGTGCCAGCTCCCCTACAGGGGCGTCTGGAAACACCATATATTTT. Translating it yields CASSPTGASGNTIYF.

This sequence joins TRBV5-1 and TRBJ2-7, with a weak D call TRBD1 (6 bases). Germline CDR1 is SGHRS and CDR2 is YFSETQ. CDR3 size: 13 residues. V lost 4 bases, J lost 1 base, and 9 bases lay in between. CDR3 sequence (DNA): TGCGCCAGCAGCGAAGGGGGATCCTACGAGCAGTACTTC. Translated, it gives CASSEGGSYEQYF.

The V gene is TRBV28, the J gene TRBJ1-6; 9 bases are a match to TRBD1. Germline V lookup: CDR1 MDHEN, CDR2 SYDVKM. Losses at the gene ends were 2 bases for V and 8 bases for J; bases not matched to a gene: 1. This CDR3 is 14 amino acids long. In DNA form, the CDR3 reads TGTGCCAGCAGTTTAGGGACAGGGTATTCACCCCTCCACTTT. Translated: CASSLGTGYSPLHF.

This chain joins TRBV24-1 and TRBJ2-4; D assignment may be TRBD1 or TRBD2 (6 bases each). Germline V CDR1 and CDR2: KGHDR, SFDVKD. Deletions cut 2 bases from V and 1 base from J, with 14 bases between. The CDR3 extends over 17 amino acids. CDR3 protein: CATSDSATGRAKNIQYF. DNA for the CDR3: TGTGCCACCAGTGATTCGGCAACAGGGAGGGCCAAAAACATTCAGTACTTC.

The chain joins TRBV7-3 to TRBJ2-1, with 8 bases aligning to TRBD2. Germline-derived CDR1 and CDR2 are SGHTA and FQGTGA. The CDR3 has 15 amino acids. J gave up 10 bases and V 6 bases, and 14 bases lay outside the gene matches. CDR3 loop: CASSFTLTPGGEQFF. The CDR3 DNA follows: TGTGCCAGCAGTTTTACTTTAACCCCGGGGGGGGAGCAGTTCTTC.

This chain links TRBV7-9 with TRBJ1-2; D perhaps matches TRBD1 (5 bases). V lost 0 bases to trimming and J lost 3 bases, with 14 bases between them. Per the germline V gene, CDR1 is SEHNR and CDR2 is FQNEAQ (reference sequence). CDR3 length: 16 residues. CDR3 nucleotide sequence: TGTGCCAGCAGCTTAGCGGTTGGGGCAGGGTACTATGGCTACACCTTC. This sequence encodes CASSLAVGAGYYGYTF. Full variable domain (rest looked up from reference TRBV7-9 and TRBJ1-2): DTGVSQNPRHKITKRGQNVTFRCDPISEHNRLYWYRQTLGQGPEFLTYFQNEAQLEKSRLLSDRFSAERPKGSFSTLEIQRTEQGDSAMYLCASSLAVGAGYYGYTFGSGTRLTVV.

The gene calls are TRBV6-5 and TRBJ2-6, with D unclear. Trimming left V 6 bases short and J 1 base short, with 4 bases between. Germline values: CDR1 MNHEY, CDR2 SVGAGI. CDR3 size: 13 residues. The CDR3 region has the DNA TGTGCCAGCAGGAGATCTGGGGCCAACGTCCTGACTTTC. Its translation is CASRRSGANVLTF.

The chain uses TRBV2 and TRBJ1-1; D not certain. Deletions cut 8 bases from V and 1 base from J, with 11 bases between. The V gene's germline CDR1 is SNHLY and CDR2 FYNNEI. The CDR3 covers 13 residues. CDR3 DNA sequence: TGTGCCAGCGGCCGACTGGGGAACACTGAAGCTTTCTTT. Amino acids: CASGRLGNTEAFF.